This TCR beta chain is from a study of T-cell memory formation after mild COVID-19. TCRdb passed the 5' RACE reads through MiXCR, listing each CDR3 protein once. The sample has under 300,000 distinct CDR3 sequences, 8% to 9% seen once. Germline loops: CDR1 LGHNA, CDR2 YSLEER. V was clipped by 3 bases and J by 4 bases; unmatched bases: 7. The CDR3 runs to 15 residues. Specimen: PBMCs or a T cell subset sorted from them (not recorded which). This receptor was taken from a man younger than 35 who had mild COVID-19 (a few samples of this study predate the infection). Cell type and time point are not known. The V and J genes are TRBV4-3 and TRBJ1-2, with 8 bases that match TRBD1. CDR3 amino acids: CASSHWDRRSYGYTF. The CDR3, as DNA: TGCGCCAGCAGCCACTGGGACAGGCGATCCTATGGCTACACCTTC.